This is a list of T cell receptor beta chains from one sample in a study of blood T cell repertoires in COVID-19. The data were produced by immunoSEQ multiplex PCR, yet TCRdb's version contains in-frame clones alone and is incomplete. This sample has around 100,000 clones, with just over 90% found just once. The sequencing sample was made of peripheral blood. The receptors come from a man aged 50-60 years with acute or convalescent COVID-19. Both conserved end residues are part of each CDR3. A D gene is named only where the DNA matches it firmly. Clone size is shown for a subset of rows, as once, few, many or a class of expanded clone.

>TRBJ1-1|.|TRBD1|TRBV5-4
CASSRRDRGAEAFF
TGTGCCAGCAGCCGCCGGGACAGGGGCGCTGAAGCTTTCTTT
>TRBJ2-2|.|.|TRBV5-1
CASSFEARVDTGELFF
TGCGCCAGCAGCTTCGAAGCCAGGGTTGACACCGGGGAGCTGTTTTTT
>TRBJ1-5|once|.|TRBV10-3
CAISPTGYDNQPQHF
TGTGCCATCAGCCCGACAGGTTATGATAATCAGCCCCAGCATTTT
>TRBJ1-1|.|.|TRBV7-9
CASSIYRAAAFF
TGTGCCAGCAGCATATACAGGGCTGCGGCTTTCTTT
>TRBJ2-1|.|TRBD2|TRBV6-6
CASIYGGLADYNEQFF
TGTGCCAGCATCTACGGAGGACTAGCGGATTACAATGAGCAGTTCTTC
>TRBJ1-1|once|TRBD1|TRBV19
CASSNGQGRMNTEAFF
TGTGCCAGTAGTAACGGACAGGGGCGAATGAACACTGAAGCTTTCTTT
>TRBJ1-1|.|.|TRBV11-2
CASSYQGNFRNTEAFF
TGTGCCAGCAGCTACCAGGGGAATTTCCGTAACACTGAAGCTTTCTTT
>TRBJ2-2|.|TRBD2|TRBV6-5
CASSPPAGGSGELFF
TGTGCCAGCAGCCCCCCGGCGGGAGGATCGGGGGAGCTGTTTTTT
>TRBJ1-1|.|TRBD1|TRBV4-1
CASRGTGRTEAFF
TGCGCCAGTAGAGGGACAGGGCGAACTGAAGCTTTCTTT
>TRBJ2-1|.|TRBD2|TRBV19
CASSIEAGGYNEQFF
TGTGCCAGTAGTATAGAAGCGGGAGGCTACAATGAGCAGTTCTTC
>TRBJ1-1|.|TRBD1|TRBV15
CATLPGQSNTEAFF
TGTGCCACCCTCCCGGGACAGTCGAACACTGAAGCTTTCTTT
>TRBJ2-3|.|TRBD2|TRBV6-5
CASSYWAGGPGDTQYF
TGTGCCAGCAGTTACTGGGCGGGAGGGCCCGGAGATACGCAGTATTTT
>TRBJ2-3|.|.|TRBV7-9
CASSQPWGGGTDTQYF
TGTGCCAGCAGCCAACCTTGGGGCGGAGGCACAGATACGCAGTATTTT
>TRBJ1-4|.|.|TRBV7-2
CASSKQLVANEKLFF
TGTGCCAGCAGCAAACAGCTCGTGGCTAATGAAAAACTGTTTTTT
>TRBJ2-1|.|.|TRBV7-2
CASSALRRNEQFF
TGTGCCAGCAGCGCCCTGCGCCGAAATGAGCAGTTCTTC
>TRBJ1-6|.|.|TRBV7-8
CASSFRESSYNSPLHF
TGTGCCAGCAGCTTCAGGGAAAGCTCCTATAATTCACCCCTCCACTTT
>TRBJ1-1|.|.|TRBV12-5
CASGLGQPNTEAFF
TGTGCTAGTGGTCTCGGACAGCCCAACACTGAAGCTTTCTTT
>TRBJ2-1|.|TRBD1|TRBV9
CASSVAQKTGPNYNEQFF
TGTGCCAGCAGCGTAGCCCAAAAGACAGGGCCTAATTACAATGAGCAGTTCTTC
>TRBJ2-2|.|.|TRBV9
CASSPGVTGELFF
TGTGCCAGCAGCCCCGGGGTCACCGGGGAGCTGTTTTTT
>TRBJ1-1|.|.|TRBV6-1
CASSEQGGTEAFF
TGTGCCAGCAGTGAGCAGGGCGGCACTGAAGCTTTCTTT
>TRBJ2-4|.|.|TRBV15
CATSQRQANIQYF
TGTGCCACCAGCCAGCGACAGGCTAACATTCAGTACTTC
>TRBJ1-1|.|TRBD1|TRBV7-2
CASSLPSGGRTEAFF
TGTGCCAGCAGCTTACCTTCAGGGGGGAGAACTGAAGCTTTCTTT
>TRBJ1-2|.|TRBD1|TRBV10-3
CATNRGQDYGYTF
TGTGCCACCAACCGGGGACAGGACTATGGCTACACCTTC
>TRBJ1-3|.|.|TRBV6-5
CATLSRGNTIYF
TGTGCCACCCTTTCGAGGGGGAACACCATATATTTT
>TRBJ1-2|.|TRBD1|TRBV3-1/TRBV3-2
CASSPTGRRRGYTF
TGTGCCAGCAGCCCGACAGGGCGGCGGAGAGGCTACACCTTC
>TRBJ1-1|few|TRBD1|TRBV30
CAWTDPGTGHTEAFF
TGTGCCTGGACCGACCCAGGGACAGGGCACACTGAAGCTTTCTTT
>TRBJ1-2|.|.|TRBV5-1
CASSLASGRMDYGYTF
TGCGCCAGCAGCTTGGCCTCAGGGAGGATGGACTATGGCTACACCTTC
>TRBJ1-2|few|.|TRBV4-1
CASSQDPGRGRGYTF
TGCGCCAGCAGCCAAGATCCGGGCAGGGGACGGGGCTACACCTTC
>TRBJ2-5|.|TRBD2|TRBV3-1/TRBV3-2
CASSQVVAGPSPETQYF
TGTGCCAGCAGCCAAGTAGTAGCGGGACCTTCCCCAGAGACCCAGTACTTC
>TRBJ1-1|.|.|TRBV11-2
CASSLKESRTEAFF
TGTGCCAGCAGCCTCAAGGAGTCTCGGACTGAAGCTTTCTTT
>TRBJ2-5|once|.|TRBV15
CATSRLIQGAQYF
TGTGCCACCAGCAGACTCATACAGGGAGCCCAGTACTTC
>TRBJ2-1|.|.|TRBV7-9
CASSGAYNEQFF
TGTGCCAGCAGCGGAGCCTACAATGAGCAGTTCTTC
>TRBJ1-6|.|.|TRBV18
CASSPQRGVLGDSPLHF
TGTGCCAGCTCACCACAAAGGGGCGTTTTAGGGGATTCACCCCTCCACTTT
>TRBJ2-5|.|TRBD2|TRBV7-9
CASSPTGTSGSETQYF
TGTGCCAGCAGCCCAACCGGGACTAGCGGGAGCGAGACCCAGTACTTC
>TRBJ2-3|.|TRBD2|TRBV11-2
CASSPAGGADTQYF
TGTGCCAGCAGCCCAGCGGGAGGAGCAGATACGCAGTATTTT
>TRBJ2-7|.|.|TRBV9
CASSVSTGSNYEQYF
TGTGCCAGCAGCGTGTCGACGGGGAGTAACTACGAGCAGTACTTC
>TRBJ1-1|.|TRBD1|TRBV29-1
CSVELTGGTEAFF
TGCAGCGTTGAACTGACAGGGGGCACTGAAGCTTTCTTT